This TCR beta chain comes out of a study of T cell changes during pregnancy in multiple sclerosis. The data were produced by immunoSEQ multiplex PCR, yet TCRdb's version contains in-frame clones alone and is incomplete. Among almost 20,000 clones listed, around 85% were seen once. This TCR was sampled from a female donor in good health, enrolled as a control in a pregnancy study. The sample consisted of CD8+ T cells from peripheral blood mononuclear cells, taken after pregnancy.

CDR3 sequence (DNA): TGTGCCAGCAGCCCGGCCGGGACTTTTTCTGGAAACACCATATATTTT. This translates into CASSPAGTFSGNTIYF. This chain joins TRBV14 and TRBJ1-3; D is possibly TRBD1 (5 bases). The germline V gene encodes CDR1 SGHDN and CDR2 FVKESK. This CDR3 is 16 amino acids long. V shed 4 bases and J shed 1 base, with 14 bases lying between them. The full variable domain, completed using reference TRBV14 and TRBJ1-3, is EAGVTQFPSHSVIEKGQTVTLRCDPISGHDNLYWYRRVMGKEIKFLLHFVKESKQDESGMPNNRFLAERTGGTYSTLKVQPAELEDSGVYFCASSPAGTFSGNTIYFGEGSWLTVV.